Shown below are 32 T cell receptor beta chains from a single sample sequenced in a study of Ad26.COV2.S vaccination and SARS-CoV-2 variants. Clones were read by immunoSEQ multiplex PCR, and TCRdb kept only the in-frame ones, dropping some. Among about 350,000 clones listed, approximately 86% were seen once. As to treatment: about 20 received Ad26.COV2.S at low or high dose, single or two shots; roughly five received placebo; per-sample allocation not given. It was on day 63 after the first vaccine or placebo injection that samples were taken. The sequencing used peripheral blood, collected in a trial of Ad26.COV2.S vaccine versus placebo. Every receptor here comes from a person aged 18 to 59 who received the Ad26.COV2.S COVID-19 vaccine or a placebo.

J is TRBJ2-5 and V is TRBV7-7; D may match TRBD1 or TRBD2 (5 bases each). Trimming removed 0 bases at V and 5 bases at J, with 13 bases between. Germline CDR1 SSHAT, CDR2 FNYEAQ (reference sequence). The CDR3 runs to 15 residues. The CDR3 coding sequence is TGTGCCAGCAGCTTAGCGGGGGACCTGTCGGAGACCCAGTACTTC. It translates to CASSLAGDLSETQYF.

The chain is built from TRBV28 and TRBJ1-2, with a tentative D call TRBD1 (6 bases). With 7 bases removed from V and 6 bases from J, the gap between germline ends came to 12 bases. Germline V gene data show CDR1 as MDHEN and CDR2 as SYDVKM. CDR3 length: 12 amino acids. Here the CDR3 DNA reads TGTGCCAGCACCTTGGGGGGGCATGGCTACACCTTC. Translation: CASTLGGHGYTF.

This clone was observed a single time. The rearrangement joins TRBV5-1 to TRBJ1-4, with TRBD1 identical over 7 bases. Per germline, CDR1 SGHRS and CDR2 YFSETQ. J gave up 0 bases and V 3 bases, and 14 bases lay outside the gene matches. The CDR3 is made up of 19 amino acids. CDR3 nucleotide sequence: TGCGCCAGCAGCTACGGCATTGGGACAGACTTTGCAACTAATGAAAAACTGTTTTTT. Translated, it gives CASSYGIGTDFATNEKLFF.

CDR3 coding DNA: TGTGCCAGCAGCTCGTCCAGGGGGACCCTGGGTGGCTACACCTTC. It yields the protein CASSSSRGTLGGYTF. The chain is built from TRBV7-8 and TRBJ1-2; 7 bases are a match to TRBD1. The CDR3 length is 15 residues. CDR1 SGHVS and CDR2 FQNEAQ come from the germline V gene. V gave up 4 bases and J gave up 7 bases; unmatched junction bases: 12.

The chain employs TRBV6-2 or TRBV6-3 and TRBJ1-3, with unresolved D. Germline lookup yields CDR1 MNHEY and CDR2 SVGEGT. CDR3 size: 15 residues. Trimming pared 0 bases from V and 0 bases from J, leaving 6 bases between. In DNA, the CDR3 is TGTGCCAGCAGTTACTCACAGTTCTCTGGAAACACCATATATTTT. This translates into CASSYSQFSGNTIYF.

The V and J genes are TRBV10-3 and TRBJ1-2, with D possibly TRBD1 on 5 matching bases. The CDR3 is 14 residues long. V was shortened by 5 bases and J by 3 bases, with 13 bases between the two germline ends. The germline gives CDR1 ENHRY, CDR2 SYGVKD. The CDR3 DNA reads TGTGCCATCAGTCCCGAGGGACTGGACTATGGCTACACCTTC. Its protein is CAISPEGLDYGYTF.

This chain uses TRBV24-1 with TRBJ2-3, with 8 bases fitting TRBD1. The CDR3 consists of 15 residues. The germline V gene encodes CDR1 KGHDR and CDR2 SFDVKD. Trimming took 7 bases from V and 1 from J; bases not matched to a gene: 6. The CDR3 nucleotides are TGTGCCACCAGGGGCGGACAGGGTGGCACAGATACGCAGTATTTT. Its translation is CATRGGQGGTDTQYF.

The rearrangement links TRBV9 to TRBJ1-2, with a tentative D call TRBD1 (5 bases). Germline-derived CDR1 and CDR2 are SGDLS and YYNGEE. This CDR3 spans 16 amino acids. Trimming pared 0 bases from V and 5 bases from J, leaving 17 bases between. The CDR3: CASSVAQGPYGYGYTF. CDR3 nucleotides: TGTGCCAGCAGCGTAGCTCAGGGTCCTTATGGGTATGGCTACACCTTC.

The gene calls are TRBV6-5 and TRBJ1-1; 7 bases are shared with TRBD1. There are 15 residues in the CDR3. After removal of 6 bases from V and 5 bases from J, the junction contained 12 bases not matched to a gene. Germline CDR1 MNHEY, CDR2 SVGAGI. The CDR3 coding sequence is TGTGCCAGCAGGTTACCTGACAGGGCCGCAACTGAAGCTTTCTTT. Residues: CASRLPDRAATEAFF.

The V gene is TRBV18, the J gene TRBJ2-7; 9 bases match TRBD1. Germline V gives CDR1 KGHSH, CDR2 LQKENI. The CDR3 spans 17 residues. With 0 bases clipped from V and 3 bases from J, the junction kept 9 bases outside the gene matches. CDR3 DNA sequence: TGTGCCAGCTCACCACCGGGGGCCGGGACAGGGCTCTACGAGCAGTACTTC. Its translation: CASSPPGAGTGLYEQYF.

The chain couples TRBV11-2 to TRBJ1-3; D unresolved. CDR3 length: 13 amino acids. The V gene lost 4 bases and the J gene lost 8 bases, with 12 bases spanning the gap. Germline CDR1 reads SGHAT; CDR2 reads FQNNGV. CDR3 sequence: CASSSRRSDTIYF. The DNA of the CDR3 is TGTGCCAGCAGCTCACGGCGTAGCGACACCATATATTTT.

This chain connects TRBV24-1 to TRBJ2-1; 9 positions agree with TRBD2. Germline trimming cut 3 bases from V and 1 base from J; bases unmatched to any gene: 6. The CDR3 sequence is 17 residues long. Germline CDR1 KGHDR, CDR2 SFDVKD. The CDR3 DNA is TGTGCCACCAGTGATCCCCCAAGCGGGAGGTCCTACAATGAGCAGTTCTTC. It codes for CATSDPPSGRSYNEQFF.

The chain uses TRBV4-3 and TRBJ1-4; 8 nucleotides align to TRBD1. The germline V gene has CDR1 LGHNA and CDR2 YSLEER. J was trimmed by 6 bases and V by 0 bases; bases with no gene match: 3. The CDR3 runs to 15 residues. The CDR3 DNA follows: TGCGCCAGCAGCCAAGACGGACAGGGTCATGAAAAACTGTTTTTT. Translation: CASSQDGQGHEKLFF.

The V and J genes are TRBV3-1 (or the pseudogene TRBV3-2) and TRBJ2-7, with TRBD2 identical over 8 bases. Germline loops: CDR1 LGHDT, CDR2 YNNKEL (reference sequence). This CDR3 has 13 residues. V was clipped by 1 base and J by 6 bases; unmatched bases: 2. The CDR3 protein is CASSQASGGEQYF. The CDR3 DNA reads TGTGCCAGCAGCCAAGCCAGCGGGGGCGAGCAGTACTTC.

The CDR3 sequence: CASSLRGTYEQYF. Written as DNA, the CDR3 is TGTGCCAGCAGCTTAAGGGGAACCTACGAGCAGTACTTC. The rearrangement uses TRBV7-2 and TRBJ2-7; a possible D gene is TRBD1 (5 bases). Trimming took 2 bases from V and 2 from J, leaving 7 bases between them. In germline, CDR1 is SGHTA, CDR2 FQGNSA. CDR3 length: 13 amino acids.

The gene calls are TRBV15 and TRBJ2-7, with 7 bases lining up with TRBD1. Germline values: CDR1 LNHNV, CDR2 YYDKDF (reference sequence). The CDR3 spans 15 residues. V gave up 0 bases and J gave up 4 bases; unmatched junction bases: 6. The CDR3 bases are TGTGCCACCAGCAGAGATAGGGGACAGCAATACGAGCAGTACTTC. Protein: CATSRDRGQQYEQYF.

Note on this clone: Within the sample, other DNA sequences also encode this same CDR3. CDR3 sequence: CASSLGGYGYTF. Written as DNA, the CDR3 is TGTGCCAGCAGTCTGGGGGGCTATGGCTACACCTTC. V gene TRBV28 combines with J gene TRBJ1-2, with a tentative D call TRBD1 (5 bases). Trimming shortened V by 5 bases and J by 4 bases, and 8 bases separated the two germline ends. Germline V gene data show CDR1 as MDHEN and CDR2 as SYDVKM. The CDR3 consists of 12 residues.

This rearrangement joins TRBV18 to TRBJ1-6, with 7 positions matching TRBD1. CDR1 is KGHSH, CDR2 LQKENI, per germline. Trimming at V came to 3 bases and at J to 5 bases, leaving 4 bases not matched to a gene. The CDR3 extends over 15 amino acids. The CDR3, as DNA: TGTGCCAGCTCACCGGCAGGGGGAAATAATTCACCCCTCCACTTT. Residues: CASSPAGGNNSPLHF.

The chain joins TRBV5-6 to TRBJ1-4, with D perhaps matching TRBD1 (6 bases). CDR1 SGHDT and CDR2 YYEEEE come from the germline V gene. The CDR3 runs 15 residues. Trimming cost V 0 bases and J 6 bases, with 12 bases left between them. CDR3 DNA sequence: TGTGCCAGCAGCTTGGGCGGGACAAACTATGAAAAACTGTTTTTT. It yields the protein CASSLGGTNYEKLFF.

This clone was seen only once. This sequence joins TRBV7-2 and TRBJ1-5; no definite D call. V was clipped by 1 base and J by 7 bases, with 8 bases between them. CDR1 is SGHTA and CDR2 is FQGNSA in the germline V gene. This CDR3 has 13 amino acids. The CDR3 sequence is CASSLVFGQPQHF. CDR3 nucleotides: TGTGCCAGCAGCTTAGTCTTTGGCCAGCCCCAGCATTTT.

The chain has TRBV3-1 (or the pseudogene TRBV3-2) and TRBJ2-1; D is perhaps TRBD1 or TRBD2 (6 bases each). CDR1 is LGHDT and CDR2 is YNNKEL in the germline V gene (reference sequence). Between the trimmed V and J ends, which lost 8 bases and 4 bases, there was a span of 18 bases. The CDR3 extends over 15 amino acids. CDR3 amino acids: CASGTGGTTYNEQFF. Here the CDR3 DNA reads TGTGCCAGCGGAACCGGGGGCACCACATACAATGAGCAGTTCTTC.

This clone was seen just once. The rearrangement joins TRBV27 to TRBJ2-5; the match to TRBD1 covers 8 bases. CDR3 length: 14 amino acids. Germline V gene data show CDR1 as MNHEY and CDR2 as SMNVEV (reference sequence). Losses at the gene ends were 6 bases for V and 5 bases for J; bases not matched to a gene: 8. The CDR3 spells CASRPQGAWETQYF. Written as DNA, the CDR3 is TGTGCCAGCAGACCTCAGGGGGCCTGGGAGACCCAGTACTTC.

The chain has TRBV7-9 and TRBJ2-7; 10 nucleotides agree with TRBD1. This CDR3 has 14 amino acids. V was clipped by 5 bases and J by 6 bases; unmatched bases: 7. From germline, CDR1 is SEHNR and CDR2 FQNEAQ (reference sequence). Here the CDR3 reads CASSTTGGRSEQYF. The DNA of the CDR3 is TGTGCCAGCAGCACGACAGGGGGCCGTTCCGAGCAGTACTTC. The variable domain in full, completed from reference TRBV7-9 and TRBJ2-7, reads DTGVSQNPRHKITKRGQNVTFRCDPISEHNRLYWYRQTLGQGPEFLTYFQNEAQLEKSRLLSDRFSAERPKGSFSTLEIQRTEQGDSAMYLCASSTTGGRSEQYFGPGTRLTVT.

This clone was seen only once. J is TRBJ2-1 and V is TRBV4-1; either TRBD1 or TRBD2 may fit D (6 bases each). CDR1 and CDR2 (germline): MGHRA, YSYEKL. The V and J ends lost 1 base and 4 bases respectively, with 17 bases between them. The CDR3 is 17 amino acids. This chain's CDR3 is CASSQVSSGAIYNEQFF. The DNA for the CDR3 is TGCGCCAGCAGCCAAGTATCGTCGGGGGCAATTTACAATGAGCAGTTCTTC.

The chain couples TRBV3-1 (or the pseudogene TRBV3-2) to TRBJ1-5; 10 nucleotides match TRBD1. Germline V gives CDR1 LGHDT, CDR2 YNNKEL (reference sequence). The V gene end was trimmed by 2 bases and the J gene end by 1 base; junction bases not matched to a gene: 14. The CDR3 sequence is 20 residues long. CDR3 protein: CASSQPHPGQGMRSNQPQHF. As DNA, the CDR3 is TGTGCCAGCAGCCAACCCCACCCGGGACAGGGGATGAGGAGCAATCAGCCCCAGCATTTT.

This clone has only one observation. The CDR3 is CASSGHRNTEAFF. Written as DNA, the CDR3 is TGTGCCAGCAGCGGACACCGGAACACTGAAGCTTTCTTT. The J gene is TRBJ1-1, the V gene TRBV9, with unresolved D. The V end lost 3 bases, the J end lost 1 base, and 7 bases lay between the germline ends. CDR1 SGDLS and CDR2 YYNGEE come from the germline V gene. The CDR3 length is 13 residues.

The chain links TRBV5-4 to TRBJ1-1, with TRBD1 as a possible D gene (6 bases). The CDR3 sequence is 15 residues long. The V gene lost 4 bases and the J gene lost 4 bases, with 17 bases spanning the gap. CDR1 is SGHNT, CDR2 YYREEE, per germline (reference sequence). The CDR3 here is CASSPTGGAITEAFF. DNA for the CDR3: TGTGCCAGCAGCCCGACCGGGGGGGCCATCACTGAAGCTTTCTTT. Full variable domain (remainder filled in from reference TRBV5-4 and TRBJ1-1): ETGVTQSPTHLIKTRGQQVTLRCSSQSGHNTVSWYQQALGQGPQFIFQYYREEENGRGNFPPRFSGLQFPNYSSELNVNALELDDSALYLCASSPTGGAITEAFFGQGTRLTVV.

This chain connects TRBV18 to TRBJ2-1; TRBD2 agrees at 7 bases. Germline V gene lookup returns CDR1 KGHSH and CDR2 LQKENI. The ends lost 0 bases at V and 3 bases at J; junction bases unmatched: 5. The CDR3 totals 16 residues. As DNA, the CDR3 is TGTGCCAGCTCACCACCGATGGCGGGAGACTACAATGAGCAGTTCTTC. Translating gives CASSPPMAGDYNEQFF.

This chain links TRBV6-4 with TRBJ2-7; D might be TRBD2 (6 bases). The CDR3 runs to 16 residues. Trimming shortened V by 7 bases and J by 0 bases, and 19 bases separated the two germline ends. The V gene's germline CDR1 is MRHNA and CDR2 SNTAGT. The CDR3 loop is CASTRPFRDSSYEQYF. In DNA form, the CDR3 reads TGTGCCAGCACCCGCCCGTTCCGGGACTCCTCCTACGAGCAGTACTTC.

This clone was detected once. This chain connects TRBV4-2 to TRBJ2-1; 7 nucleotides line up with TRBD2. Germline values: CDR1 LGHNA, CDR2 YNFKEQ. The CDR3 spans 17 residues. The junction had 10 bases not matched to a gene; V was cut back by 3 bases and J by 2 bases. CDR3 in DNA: TGTGCCAGCAGCCAGGCCGCTGGCGGGGGTACCTACAATGAGCAGTTCTTC. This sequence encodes CASSQAAGGGTYNEQFF.

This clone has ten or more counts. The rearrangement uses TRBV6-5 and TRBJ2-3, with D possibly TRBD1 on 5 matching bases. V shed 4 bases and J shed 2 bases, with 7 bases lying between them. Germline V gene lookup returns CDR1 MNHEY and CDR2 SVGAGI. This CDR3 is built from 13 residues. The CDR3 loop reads CASSWTPTDTQYF. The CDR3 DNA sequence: TGTGCCAGCAGTTGGACACCCACAGATACGCAGTATTTT.

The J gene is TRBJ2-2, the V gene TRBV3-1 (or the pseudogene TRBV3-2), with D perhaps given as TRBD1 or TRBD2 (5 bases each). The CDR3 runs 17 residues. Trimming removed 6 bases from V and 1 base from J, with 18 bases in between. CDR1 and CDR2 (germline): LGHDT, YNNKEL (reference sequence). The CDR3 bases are TGTGCCAGCAGACCTTACTCCGGGACCGTGAACACCGGGGAGCTGTTTTTT. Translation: CASRPYSGTVNTGELFF.